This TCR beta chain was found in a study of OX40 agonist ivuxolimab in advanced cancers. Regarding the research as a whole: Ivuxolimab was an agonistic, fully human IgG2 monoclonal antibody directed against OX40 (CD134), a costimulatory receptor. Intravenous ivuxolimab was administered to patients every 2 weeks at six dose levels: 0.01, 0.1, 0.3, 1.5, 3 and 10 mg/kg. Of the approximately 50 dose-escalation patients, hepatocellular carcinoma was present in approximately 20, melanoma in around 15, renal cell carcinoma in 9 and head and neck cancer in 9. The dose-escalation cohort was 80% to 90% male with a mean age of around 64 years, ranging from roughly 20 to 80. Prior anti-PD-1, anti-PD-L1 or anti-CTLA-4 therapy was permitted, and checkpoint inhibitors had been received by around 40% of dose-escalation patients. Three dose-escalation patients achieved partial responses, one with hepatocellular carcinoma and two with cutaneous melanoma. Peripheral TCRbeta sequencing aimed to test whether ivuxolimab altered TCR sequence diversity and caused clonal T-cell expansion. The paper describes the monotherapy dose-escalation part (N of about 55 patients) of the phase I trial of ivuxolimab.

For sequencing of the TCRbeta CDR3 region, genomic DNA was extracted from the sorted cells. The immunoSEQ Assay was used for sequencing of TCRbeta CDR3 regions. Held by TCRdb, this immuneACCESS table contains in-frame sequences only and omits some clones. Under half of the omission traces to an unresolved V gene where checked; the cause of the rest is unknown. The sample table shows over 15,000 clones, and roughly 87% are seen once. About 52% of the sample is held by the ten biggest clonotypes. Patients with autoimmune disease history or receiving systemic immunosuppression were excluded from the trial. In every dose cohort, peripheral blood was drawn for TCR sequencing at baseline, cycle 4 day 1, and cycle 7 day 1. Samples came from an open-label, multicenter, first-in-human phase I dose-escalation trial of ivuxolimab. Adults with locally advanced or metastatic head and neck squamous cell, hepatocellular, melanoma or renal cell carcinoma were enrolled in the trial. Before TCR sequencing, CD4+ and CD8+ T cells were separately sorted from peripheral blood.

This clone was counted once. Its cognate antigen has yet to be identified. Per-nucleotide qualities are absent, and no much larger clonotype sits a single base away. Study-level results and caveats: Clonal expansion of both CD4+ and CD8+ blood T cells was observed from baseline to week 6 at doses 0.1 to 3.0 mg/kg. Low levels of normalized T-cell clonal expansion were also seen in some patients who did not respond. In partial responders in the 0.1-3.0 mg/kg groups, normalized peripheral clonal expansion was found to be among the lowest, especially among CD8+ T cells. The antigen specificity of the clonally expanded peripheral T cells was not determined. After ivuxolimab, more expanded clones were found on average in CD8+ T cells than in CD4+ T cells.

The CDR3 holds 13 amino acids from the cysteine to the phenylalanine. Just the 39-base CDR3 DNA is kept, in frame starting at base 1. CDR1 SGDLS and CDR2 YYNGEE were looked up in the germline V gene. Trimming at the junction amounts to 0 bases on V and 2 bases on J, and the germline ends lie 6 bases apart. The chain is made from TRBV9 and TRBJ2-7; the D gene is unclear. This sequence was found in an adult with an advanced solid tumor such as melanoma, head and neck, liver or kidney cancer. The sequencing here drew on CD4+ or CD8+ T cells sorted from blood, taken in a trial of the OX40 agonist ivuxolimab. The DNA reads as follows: TGTGCCAGCAGCGTAGGTTCTACCTACGAGCAGTACTTC. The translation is CASSVGSTYEQYF.